These T cell receptor beta chains were read from a single sample in a study of blood T cell repertoires in COVID-19. TCRdb's table, derived via immunoSEQ multiplex PCR, lists solely in-frame clones and lacks some. This sample has more than 150,000 clones, with about 89% found just once. Specimen: peripheral blood. These TCRs come from a man aged 35-49 years with active or convalescent COVID-19. CDR3s include the opening cysteine and the closing phenylalanine or tryptophan. Each record gives: V gene, clone size, J gene, D gene, CDR3 DNA, CDR3 protein. D genes are given only for firm matches. Size values are once, few and many counts, or a class for expanded clones, and some rows have none.

TRBV5-5	NA	TRBJ1-4	TRBD1	TGTGCCAGCAGCCCCGGGACAGGGAGCGAAAAACTGTTTTTT	CASSPGTGSEKLFF
TRBV11-2	few	TRBJ1-2	NA	TGTGCCAGCAGCTTAGAGCCATCGGGATGGGGCTACACCTTC	CASSLEPSGWGYTF
TRBV19	NA	TRBJ1-1	NA	TGTGCCAGTAGTACAACAGGGTTTTTGACTGAAGCTTTCTTT	CASSTTGFLTEAFF
TRBV7-7	NA	TRBJ2-2	NA	TGTGCTAGCGGAGGGGTGAACACCGGGGAGCTGTTTTTT	CASGGVNTGELFF
TRBV3-1/TRBV3-2	NA	TRBJ2-3	TRBD2	TGTGCCAGCAGCCGAGGAGCGGGGACAGATACGCAGTATTTT	CASSRGAGTDTQYF
TRBV2	NA	TRBJ1-5	TRBD1	TGTGCCAGCAGCGCAGACAGGGGGCTTCAGCCCCAGCATTTT	CASSADRGLQPQHF
TRBV4-2	NA	TRBJ1-5	TRBD1	TGTGCCAGCAGCCAAGAACTAATCCGGGACAGGATCGGTCAGCCCCAGCATTTT	CASSQELIRDRIGQPQHF
TRBV5-1	NA	TRBJ1-1	TRBD1	TGCGCCAGCAGCCTCCGGACAGGAACGAACACTGAAGCTTTCTTT	CASSLRTGTNTEAFF
TRBV6-2/TRBV6-3	NA	TRBJ2-5	TRBD1	TGTGCCAGCAGTTACTCCATGACAGGGGGTCTTGAGACCCAGTACTTC	CASSYSMTGGLETQYF
TRBV28	NA	TRBJ1-1	TRBD1	TGTGCCAGCAGAAACATCTTCCGGGACAGGGGGATCACTGAAGCTTTCTTT	CASRNIFRDRGITEAFF
TRBV11-2	NA	TRBJ2-1	NA	TGTGCCAGCAGCTCCTCCGGGGGGCGGTACAATGAGCAGTTCTTC	CASSSSGGRYNEQFF
TRBV7-3	NA	TRBJ1-1	TRBD1	TGTGCGACAGGGCGGATACTGGACACTGAAGCTTTCTTT	CATGRILDTEAFF
TRBV4-2	NA	TRBJ2-5	TRBD1	TGTGCCAGCAGCCAAGAACTCCTACAGGGGGCGGGTCAAGAGACCCAGTACTTC	CASSQELLQGAGQETQYF
TRBV10-1	NA	TRBJ2-5	TRBD1	TGCGCCAGCAGTGAAATCCCTGGACAGGGTCAGGAGACCCAGTACTTC	CASSEIPGQGQETQYF
TRBV19	NA	TRBJ2-1	NA	TGTGCCAGTAGTATAGGCGGGTCCGGTGAGCAGTTCTTC	CASSIGGSGEQFF
TRBV5-1	NA	TRBJ1-1	NA	TGCGCCAGCAGGATAGGAGACAGGCTTAACACTGAAGCTTTCTTT	CASRIGDRLNTEAFF
TRBV3-1/TRBV3-2	once	TRBJ1-4	TRBD1	TGTGCCAGCAGCCAAGAAGGACAGGGGGGTGAAAAACTGTTTTTT	CASSQEGQGGEKLFF
TRBV28	once	TRBJ1-6	NA	TGTGCCAGCAGTCCCGGCAGGGGCCAGAGCTCCTATAATTCACCCCTCCACTTT	CASSPGRGQSSYNSPLHF
TRBV4-1	NA	TRBJ2-2	TRBD2	TGCGCCAGCAGCCAAGTGATTAGCGGGGGGCCCCCAACCGGGGAGCTGTTTTTT	CASSQVISGGPPTGELFF
TRBV18	NA	TRBJ1-5	NA	TGTGCCAGCTCACCAGTAGGGCCCGGGGAGGGTCAGCCCCAGCATTTT	CASSPVGPGEGQPQHF
TRBV6-5	NA	TRBJ1-5	NA	TGTGCCAGCAGTCCCCGAGGGAAGGGCAATCAGCCCCAGCATTTT	CASSPRGKGNQPQHF
TRBV11-2	once	TRBJ1-6	TRBD1	TGTGCCAGCAGCGTTGGCCAAGGGGGCTGGGATAATTCACCCCTCCACTTT	CASSVGQGGWDNSPLHF
TRBV11-1	NA	TRBJ1-1	NA	TGTGCCAGCAGCTACGGGAACACTGAAGCTTTCTTT	CASSYGNTEAFF
TRBV11-2	NA	TRBJ2-7	NA	TGTGCCAGCAGCTTAGTTGGGGGCAGGGTGGCATCGTTC	CASSLVGGRVASF
TRBV11-2	NA	TRBJ1-2	TRBD1	TGTGCCAGCAGCCCTCAGACAGGGGGGTTGAACTATGGCTACACCTTC	CASSPQTGGLNYGYTF
TRBV5-5	NA	TRBJ1-3	NA	TGTGCCAGCAGCTTGACTTTGGATTGGGCAGCCTCTGGAAACACCATATATTTT	CASSLTLDWAASGNTIYF
TRBV3-1/TRBV3-2	NA	TRBJ2-7	NA	TGTGCCAGCAGCCGCTCCCTGGCGGGTTCCTCCTACGAGCAGTACTTC	CASSRSLAGSSYEQYF
TRBV2	NA	TRBJ2-6	NA	TGTGCCAGCAGTGAATCTCGGGTTCTTGGGGCCAACGTCCTGACTTTC	CASSESRVLGANVLTF
TRBV29-1	once	TRBJ1-2	TRBD1	TGCAGCGTAGTACAGGGGAACTATGGCTACACCTTC	CSVVQGNYGYTF
TRBV6-6	NA	TRBJ2-7	TRBD2	TGTGCCAGCAGTCGACTAGCGGGGGCCCTGGATTCCTACGAGCAGTACTTC	CASSRLAGALDSYEQYF
TRBV3-1/TRBV3-2	NA	TRBJ2-7	NA	TGTGCCAGCAGCCAAGCAGATGACTCCTACGAGCAGTACTTC	CASSQADDSYEQYF
TRBV2	NA	TRBJ1-2	NA	TGTGCCAGCAGCGGGATTAAGAACTATGGCTACACCTTC	CASSGIKNYGYTF
TRBV7-9	NA	TRBJ2-1	TRBD2	TGTGCCAGCAGCGCTACAGCGGGGGGTTATCACAATGAGCAGTTCTTC	CASSATAGGYHNEQFF
TRBV20-1	NA	TRBJ1-5	NA	TGCAGTGCTAGTAAATCGGTTACCAATCAGCCCCAGCATTTT	CSASKSVTNQPQHF